The text below deals with one TCR beta chain. This specimen belongs to a study of neurological immune-mediated disorders. MiXCR, applied by TCRdb to the 5' RACE reads, yields one record per CDR3 protein. The table lists 57,000 or so distinct CDR3 sequences, about 10% of them singletons. The CDR3 length is 11 residues. Between the trimmed V and J ends, which lost 4 bases and 6 bases, there was a span of 10 bases. CDR1 is DFQATT and CDR2 is SNEGSKA in the germline V gene (reference sequence). This TCR came from a man in his 60s in good health. The chain joins TRBV20-1 to TRBJ2-7; D not certain. The sample was PBMCs. CDR3 sequence reads: CSAIKVGEQYF. As DNA, the CDR3 is TGCAGTGCTATAAAGGTGGGCGAGCAGTACTTC.